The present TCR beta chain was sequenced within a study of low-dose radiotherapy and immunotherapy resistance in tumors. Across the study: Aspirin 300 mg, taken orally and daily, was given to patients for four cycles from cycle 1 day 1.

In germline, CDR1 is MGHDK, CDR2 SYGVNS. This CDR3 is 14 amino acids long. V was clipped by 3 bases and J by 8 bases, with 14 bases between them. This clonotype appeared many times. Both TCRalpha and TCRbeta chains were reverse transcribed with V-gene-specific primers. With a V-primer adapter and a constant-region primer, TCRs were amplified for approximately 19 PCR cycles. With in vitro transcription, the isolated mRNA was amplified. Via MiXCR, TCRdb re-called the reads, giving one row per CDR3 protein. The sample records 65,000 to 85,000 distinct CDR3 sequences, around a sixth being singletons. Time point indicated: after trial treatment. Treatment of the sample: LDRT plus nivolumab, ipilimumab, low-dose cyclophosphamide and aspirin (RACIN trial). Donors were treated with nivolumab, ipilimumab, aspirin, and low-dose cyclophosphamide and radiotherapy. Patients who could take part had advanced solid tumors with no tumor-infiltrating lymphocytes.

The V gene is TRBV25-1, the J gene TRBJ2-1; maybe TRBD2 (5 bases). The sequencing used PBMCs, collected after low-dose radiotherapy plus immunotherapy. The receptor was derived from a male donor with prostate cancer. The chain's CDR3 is CASSEFENGDEQFF. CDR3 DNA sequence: TGTGCCAGCAGTGAGTTTGAAAACGGGGATGAGCAGTTCTTC.